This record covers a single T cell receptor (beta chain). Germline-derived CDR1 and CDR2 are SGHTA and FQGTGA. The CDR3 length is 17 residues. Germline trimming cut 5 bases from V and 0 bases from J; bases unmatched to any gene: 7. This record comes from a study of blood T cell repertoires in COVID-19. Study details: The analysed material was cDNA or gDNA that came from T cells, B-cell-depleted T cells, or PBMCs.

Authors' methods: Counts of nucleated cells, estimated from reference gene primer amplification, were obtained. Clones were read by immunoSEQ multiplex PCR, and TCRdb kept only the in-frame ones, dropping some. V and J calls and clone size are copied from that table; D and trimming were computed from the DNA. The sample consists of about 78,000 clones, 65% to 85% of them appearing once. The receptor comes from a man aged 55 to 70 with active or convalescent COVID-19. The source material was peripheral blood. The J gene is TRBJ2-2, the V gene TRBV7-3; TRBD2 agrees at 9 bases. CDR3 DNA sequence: TGTGCCAGCAGCCGGCTGGGACTAGCCGCGAACACCGGGGAGCTGTTTTTT. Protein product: CASSRLGLAANTGELFF.